This TCR beta chain appears in the sequencing data of a study of T cell responses to AZD1222 COVID-19 vaccine. The overall study: Analysis merged second doses at about 4 or about 12 weeks. Study results and limitations: Nearly half of spike-specific TCRs reportedly go after variant regions that carry no mutations.

This CDR3 is built from 16 residues. Germline V gene lookup returns CDR1 SGHTA and CDR2 FQGNSA. Deletions cut 1 base from V and 1 base from J, with 13 bases between. Repertoires were generated with immunoSEQ multiplex PCR, while TCRdb's copy carries only in-frame clones and drops some. The table includes roughly 100,000 clones, 80% to 90% detected once. In the case of this clone: The antigen remains unidentified.

This clonotype originated in an adult in good health. The starting material was peripheral blood, obtained on day 0 of AZD1222 vaccination. The gene calls are TRBV7-2 and TRBJ2-5; D call uncertain. In DNA, the CDR3 is TGTGCCAGCAGCTTAGTGGCCAGTTCGGGCCAAGAGACCCAGTACTTC. Residues: CASSLVASSGQETQYF.